One sample yielded the 27 T cell receptor beta chains listed below, sequenced in a study of OX40 agonist ivuxolimab in advanced cancers. Profiled with immunoSEQ multiplex PCR; TCRdb holds only in-frame clones, not every one. The data show approximately 89,000 clones, about nine tenths seen once. Sequenced here: CD4+ or CD8+ T cells sorted from blood, sampled in a trial of the OX40 agonist ivuxolimab. These receptors all come from an adult with an advanced solid tumor such as melanoma, head and neck, liver or kidney cancer.

The chain links TRBV2 to TRBJ1-2; tentatively, D is TRBD1 (6 bases). Germline V gene lookup returns CDR1 SNHLY and CDR2 FYNNEI. Trimming removed 7 bases at V and 4 bases at J, with 13 bases between. The CDR3 sequence is 13 residues long. CDR3 protein: CASKAGASYGYTF. CDR3 bases: TGTGCCAGCAAAGCAGGGGCGAGCTATGGCTACACCTTC.

V usage is TRBV6-5 and J usage is TRBJ1-1; the match to TRBD1 covers 8 bases. Germline values: CDR1 MNHEY, CDR2 SVGAGI. Unmatched junction bases numbered 4, after V lost 0 bases and J lost 4 bases. The CDR3 consists of 15 residues. DNA of the CDR3: TGTGCCAGCAGTTACTCCAGGGGGCAGGGCACTGAAGCTTTCTTT. This sequence encodes CASSYSRGQGTEAFF.

The genes are TRBV5-1 and TRBJ2-2; maybe TRBD2 (6 bases). The CDR3 totals 15 residues. The germline gives CDR1 SGHRS, CDR2 YFSETQ. The germline V and J ends were trimmed by 0 bases and 3 bases, with 9 bases remaining between them. The CDR3: CASSLALADTGELFF. DNA of the CDR3: TGCGCCAGCAGCTTGGCCTTAGCGGACACCGGGGAGCTGTTTTTT.

CDR3 in amino acids: CASSLGLVPLEQYF. The CDR3, as DNA: TGTGCCAGCAGCTTGGGACTAGTTCCCCTCGAGCAGTACTTC. This rearrangement joins TRBV7-2 to TRBJ2-7, with 8 nucleotides matching TRBD2. CDR1 and CDR2 (germline): SGHTA, FQGNSA. CDR3 length: 14 amino acids. Losses at the gene ends were 3 bases for V and 6 bases for J; bases not matched to a gene: 7.

The rearrangement uses TRBV7-2 and TRBJ2-5, with D possibly TRBD2 on 7 matching bases. Per germline, CDR1 SGHTA and CDR2 FQGNSA. V lost 3 bases, J lost 6 bases, and 14 bases lay in between. The CDR3 runs 14 residues. The CDR3 loop reads CASSLGGGPQTQYF. As DNA, the CDR3 is TGTGCCAGCAGCTTGGGGGGGGGCCCACAGACCCAGTACTTC.

The chain combines TRBV10-3 with TRBJ2-2, with unresolved D. The V gene's germline CDR1 is ENHRY and CDR2 SYGVKD. The CDR3 is made up of 13 amino acids. The V and J ends lost 11 bases and 5 bases respectively, with 15 bases between them. CDR3 DNA sequence: TGTGCCCTCCGACCCAATTGGACCGGGGAGCTGTTTTTT. Translated: CALRPNWTGELFF.

The J gene is TRBJ2-3, the V gene TRBV30; 8 nucleotides match TRBD1. CDR3 length: 15 amino acids. CDR1 and CDR2 (germline): GTSNPN, SVGIG (reference sequence). J lost 1 base, V lost 5 bases, and 8 bases had no gene match. For the CDR3, the DNA is TGTGCCTGGGGACTCTCGACAGGGGGCACAGATACGCAGTATTTT. Translating it yields CAWGLSTGGTDTQYF.

The chain combines TRBV10-3 with TRBJ1-5; D call uncertain. Germline CDR1 is ENHRY and CDR2 is SYGVKD. Trimming removed 2 bases at V and 0 bases at J, with 8 bases between. The CDR3 is 15 amino acids. CDR3 DNA sequence: TGTGCCATCAGTGAGGGGCAGTCTAGCAATCAGCCCCAGCATTTT. Translation: CAISEGQSSNQPQHF.

V usage is TRBV11-3 and J usage is TRBJ2-3; 9 nucleotides align to TRBD1. Germline CDR1 reads SGHNT; CDR2 reads YENEEA. The V and J ends lost 5 bases and 4 bases, in that order; junction bases with no gene match: 7. The CDR3 length is 15 residues. The CDR3 DNA sequence: TGTGCCAGCAGCCAAGCGGGACAGGGTGCAGATACGCAGTATTTT. The encoded protein is CASSQAGQGADTQYF.

V gene TRBV27 combines with J gene TRBJ1-3, with D perhaps matching TRBD1 (6 bases). Germline V lookup: CDR1 MNHEY, CDR2 SMNVEV (reference sequence). Trimming took 3 bases from V and 4 from J, leaving 10 bases between them. The CDR3 sequence is 14 residues long. The CDR3 reads CASSFGGRGNTIYF. The CDR3 coding sequence is TGTGCCAGCAGTTTTGGGGGGCGGGGAAACACCATATATTTT.

The chain joins TRBV9 to TRBJ2-3, with D perhaps assigned TRBD1 or TRBD2 (5 bases each). The V gene lost 0 bases and the J gene lost 1 base, with 12 bases spanning the gap. This CDR3 is built from 16 residues. Germline CDR1 is SGDLS and CDR2 is YYNGEE. CDR3 loop: CASSVGKGTGTDTQYF. The CDR3 nucleotides are TGTGCCAGCAGCGTAGGGAAAGGGACGGGCACAGATACGCAGTATTTT.

The V gene is TRBV5-5, the J gene TRBJ1-5; no firm D call. The CDR3 length is 11 residues. Germline CDR1 and CDR2: SGHKS and YYEKEE (reference sequence). V gave up 0 bases and J gave up 9 bases, with 4 bases separating them. The CDR3: CASSLERPQHF. DNA of the CDR3: TGTGCCAGCAGCTTGGAAAGGCCCCAGCATTTT.

The gene calls are TRBV28 and TRBJ2-1; D ambiguous. V was cut by 5 bases and J by 8 bases, with 13 bases left in between. The V gene's germline CDR1 is MDHEN and CDR2 SYDVKM. The CDR3 is 13 residues long. The CDR3 protein is CASSRGPFDEQFF. The CDR3 DNA reads TGTGCCAGCAGTCGCGGCCCCTTCGATGAGCAGTTCTTC.

V gene TRBV6-1 combines with J gene TRBJ2-7; either TRBD1 or TRBD2 may fit D (5 bases each). V was trimmed by 6 bases and J by 2 bases, leaving 11 bases between them. Germline V lookup: CDR1 MNHNS, CDR2 SASEGT. The CDR3 loop spans 13 amino acids. Here the CDR3 reads CASSRDRTYEQYF. The CDR3, as DNA: TGTGCCAGCAGCCGGGACCGGACCTACGAGCAGTACTTC.

This clone was observed a handful of times. V is TRBV5-1 and J is TRBJ1-3, with D unclear. Trimming cost V 1 base and J 0 bases, with 8 bases left between them. Looked up from germline, CDR1 is SGHRS and CDR2 is YFSETQ. This CDR3 is built from 15 residues. The CDR3 bases are TGCGCCAGCAGCTTGAGGGAGAGCTCTGGAAACACCATATATTTT. Its translation is CASSLRESSGNTIYF.

Note on this clone: The identical CDR3 is also encoded by other nucleotide sequences in the sample. V is TRBV18 and J is TRBJ2-5, with D hard to call. Trimming removed 0 bases at V and 5 bases at J, with 7 bases between. Germline V lookup: CDR1 KGHSH, CDR2 LQKENI. The CDR3 is made up of 13 amino acids. CDR3: CASSPPVLETQYF. The CDR3 DNA reads TGTGCCAGCTCACCACCGGTCCTTGAGACCCAGTACTTC.

The CDR3 loop reads CATRTGRGTGELFF. The CDR3 DNA reads TGTGCCACCAGAACAGGGCGGGGCACCGGGGAGCTGTTTTTT. The chain recombines TRBV19 with TRBJ2-2; D may be TRBD1 or TRBD2 (6 bases each). Between the trimmed V and J ends, which lost 10 bases and 4 bases, there was a span of 16 bases. This CDR3 is built from 14 residues. Germline V gene data show CDR1 as LNHDA and CDR2 as SQIVND (reference sequence).

The V gene is TRBV4-1, the J gene TRBJ2-7; perhaps D is TRBD1 or TRBD2 (5 bases each). V shed 4 bases and J shed 2 bases, with 12 bases lying between them. The germline V gene encodes CDR1 MGHRA and CDR2 YSYEKL. This CDR3 spans 14 amino acids. The CDR3: CASSPGDVTYEQYF. The CDR3 nucleotides read TGCGCCAGCAGCCCCGGGGACGTTACCTACGAGCAGTACTTC.

The chain uses TRBV19 and TRBJ1-1, with unresolved D. The germline V gene has CDR1 LNHDA and CDR2 SQIVND (reference sequence). The CDR3 is 14 amino acids. V was trimmed by 7 bases and J by 10 bases, leaving 22 bases between them. The CDR3 DNA sequence: TGTGCCAGTACCGACGGCATTCTTTCGGACGGAGCTTTCTTT. Translation: CASTDGILSDGAFF. Supplemented by reference TRBV19 and TRBJ1-1, the full variable domain reads DGGITQSPKYLFRKEGQNVTLSCEQNLNHDAMYWYRQDPGQGLRLIYYSQIVNDFQKGDIAEGYSVSREKKESFPLTVTSAQKNPTAFYLCASTDGILSDGAFFGQGTRLTVV.

The CDR3 DNA follows: TGTGCCAGCAGCTTAGAACTAGCCTTCCCCACAGATACGCAGTATTTT. Protein: CASSLELAFPTDTQYF. This chain uses TRBV11-2 with TRBJ2-3; tentative D call: TRBD2 (6 bases). Germline CDR1 is SGHAT and CDR2 is FQNNGV. CDR3 length: 16 residues. V was trimmed by 0 bases and J by 2 bases, leaving 12 bases between them.

This clone was seen just once. The chain employs TRBV11-2 and TRBJ2-5, with 7 bases matching TRBD1. The DNA end lines up better with TRBJ2-7; the J call may be wrong. Germline V gene data show CDR1 as SGHAT and CDR2 as FQNNGV. CDR3 size: 16 residues. The DNA for the CDR3 is TGTGCCAGCAGCTCCCGAAGGGACAGTGGGTCCTACGAGCAGTACTTC. Translated, it gives CASSSRRDSGSYEQYF.

V usage is TRBV6-5 and J usage is TRBJ2-3, with D perhaps being TRBD1 or TRBD2 (6 bases each). Trimming shortened V by 8 bases and J by 2 bases, and 17 bases separated the two germline ends. Germline lookup yields CDR1 MNHEY and CDR2 SVGAGI. CDR3 length: 15 amino acids. The CDR3 reads CASSPPGAHTDTQYF. Written as DNA, the CDR3 is TGTGCCAGCTCCCCCCCGGGGGCCCACACAGATACGCAGTATTTT.

The genes are TRBV11-2 and TRBJ1-4; TRBD1 is a possible D gene (6 bases). The CDR3 contains 17 residues. Trimming cost V 5 bases and J 4 bases, with 20 bases left between them. The germline gives CDR1 SGHAT, CDR2 FQNNGV. CDR3 region: CASSRAGGQMGNEKLFF. The DNA of the CDR3 is TGTGCCAGCAGCCGAGCGGGGGGGCAGATGGGTAATGAAAAACTGTTTTTT.

This clone has more than one count but fewer than ten. V is TRBV5-1 and J is TRBJ2-5; D may be TRBD1 (6 bases). Per the germline V gene, CDR1 is SGHRS and CDR2 is YFSETQ. With 7 bases removed from V and 5 bases from J, the gap between germline ends came to 21 bases. CDR3 length: 15 amino acids. This chain's CDR3 is CASGPTGTTGETQYF. The CDR3 region has the DNA TGCGCCAGCGGACCTACCGGGACAACCGGGGAGACCCAGTACTTC.

The chain has TRBV12-2 and TRBJ1-2; the table gives TRBD1 as D, unverified against the DNA. TRBV12-2 is described as a pseudogene. The CDR3 is 16 residues long. The CDR3 sequence is CASRLASVGADYGYTF. CDR3 DNA sequence: TGTGCAAGTCGCTTAGCGTCGGTAGGGGCCGACTATGGCTACACCTTC.

The gene calls are TRBV1 and TRBJ1-5. TRBV1 constitutes a pseudogene. The CDR3 has 12 residues. CDR3 DNA: TGCACCTCCCGGATCGGGCATCAGCCCCAGCATTTT. Protein sequence: CTSRIGHQPQHF.

The J gene is TRBJ2-7, the V gene TRBV2; D is undetermined. The germline CDR1 and CDR2 sequences are SNHLY and FYNNEI. With 2 bases removed from V and 2 bases from J, the gap between germline ends came to 13 bases. The CDR3 has 15 amino acids. CDR3 region: CASSEYLGIAYEQYF. The CDR3 DNA reads TGTGCCAGCAGTGAATACCTAGGGATTGCCTACGAGCAGTACTTC.